Sequencing of this TCR beta chain was carried out in a study of cytomegalovirus exposure and HLA in healthy donors. The CDR3 is 13 amino acids. The germline V gene encodes CDR1 MDHEN and CDR2 SYDVKM. The ends were cut back, 7 bases at V and 2 bases at J, with 9 bases in the middle. Every donor was a healthy person donating bone marrow. Use of 60 Vbeta and 13 Jbeta primers characterized the PCR. Profiled with immunoSEQ multiplex PCR; TCRdb holds only in-frame clones, not every one. The sample table includes about 200,000 clones. Sequencing was performed on PBMCs. The chain is built from TRBV28 and TRBJ2-1; a possible D gene is TRBD1 (5 bases). The TCR originated in a man between 25 and 39 years old in good health and CMV-seronegative. The chain's CDR3 is CASKGLAYNEQFF. CDR3 DNA: TGTGCCAGCAAGGGGCTGGCCTACAATGAGCAGTTCTTC.